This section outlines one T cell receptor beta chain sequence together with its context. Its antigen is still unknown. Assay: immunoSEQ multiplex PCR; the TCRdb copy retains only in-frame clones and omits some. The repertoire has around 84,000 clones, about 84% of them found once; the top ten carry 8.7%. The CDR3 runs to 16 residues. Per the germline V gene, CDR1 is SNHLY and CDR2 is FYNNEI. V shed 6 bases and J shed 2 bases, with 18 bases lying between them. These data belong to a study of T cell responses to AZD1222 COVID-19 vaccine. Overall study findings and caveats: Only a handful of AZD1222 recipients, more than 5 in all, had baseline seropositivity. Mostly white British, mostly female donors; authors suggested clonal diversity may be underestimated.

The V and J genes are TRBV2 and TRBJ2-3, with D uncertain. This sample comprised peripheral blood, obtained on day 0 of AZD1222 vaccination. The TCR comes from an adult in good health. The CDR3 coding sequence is TGTGCCAGCAGCGCCCCGGCGCTTGGGGTCACAGATACGCAGTATTTT. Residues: CASSAPALGVTDTQYF.